Listed below are T cell receptor beta chains from one sample, sequenced in a study of blood T cell repertoires in COVID-19. This table comes from immunoSEQ multiplex PCR, and its TCRdb copy is limited to in-frame clones, with some not included. The sample records fewer than 200,000 clones, approximately 90% being singletons. Sequenced material: peripheral blood. The receptors come from a man aged 18-30 years with COVID-19, enrolled during active disease. Both conserved end residues are part of each CDR3. A D gene is named only where the DNA matches it firmly. A row's size may be missing; if present it is once, few, many or a size class.

j_gene: TRBJ2-1
abundance: NA
v_gene: TRBV7-2
d_gene: TRBD2
CDR3aa: CASRKREYNHEQFF
CDR3nt: TGTGCCAGCAGAAAGCGGGAGTATAACCATGAGCAGTTCTTC

j_gene: TRBJ2-1
abundance: NA
v_gene: TRBV5-6
d_gene: TRBD2
CDR3aa: CASSLGPRAGKYNEQFF
CDR3nt: TGTGCCAGCAGCTTGGGGCCTCGAGCGGGAAAATACAATGAGCAGTTCTTC

j_gene: TRBJ2-1
abundance: NA
v_gene: TRBV28
d_gene: TRBD2
CDR3aa: CASANSGSTINEQFF
CDR3nt: TGTGCCAGCGCCAATAGCGGGAGTACAATAAATGAGCAGTTCTTC

j_gene: TRBJ2-7
abundance: NA
v_gene: TRBV19
d_gene: TRBD1
CDR3aa: CASSTPGQGVTASEQYF
CDR3nt: TGTGCCAGTAGTACTCCGGGACAGGGGGTAACGGCGAGCGAGCAGTACTTC

j_gene: TRBJ2-4
abundance: NA
v_gene: TRBV5-4
d_gene: TRBD2
CDR3aa: CASSLGGRALGQYF
CDR3nt: TGTGCCAGCAGCTTGGGCGGGAGGGCCCTCGGTCAGTACTTC

j_gene: TRBJ1-1
abundance: NA
v_gene: TRBV5-1
d_gene: NA
CDR3aa: CASSLRGGTEAFF
CDR3nt: TGCGCCAGCAGCTTGAGAGGAGGCACTGAAGCTTTCTTT

j_gene: TRBJ2-1
abundance: NA
v_gene: TRBV27
d_gene: NA
CDR3aa: CASKHGGAYEQFF
CDR3nt: TGTGCCAGCAAGCACGGAGGGGCTTATGAGCAGTTCTTC

j_gene: TRBJ1-5
abundance: NA
v_gene: TRBV5-1
d_gene: NA
CDR3aa: CASSAGGSNQPQHF
CDR3nt: TGCGCCAGCAGCGCGGGAGGTAGCAATCAGCCCCAGCATTTT

j_gene: TRBJ1-4
abundance: NA
v_gene: TRBV13
d_gene: NA
CDR3aa: CASSPPSPGLGNEKLFF
CDR3nt: TGTGCCAGCAGCCCTCCGAGCCCAGGGCTGGGAAATGAAAAACTGTTTTTT

j_gene: TRBJ1-2
abundance: NA
v_gene: TRBV20-1
d_gene: NA
CDR3aa: CSVQRGEGYTF
CDR3nt: TGCAGTGTCCAAAGAGGCGAGGGCTACACCTTC

j_gene: TRBJ2-7
abundance: NA
v_gene: TRBV24-1
d_gene: NA
CDR3aa: CATSVNSGGEQYF
CDR3nt: TGTGCCACCAGTGTCAATAGCGGAGGAGAGCAGTACTTC

j_gene: TRBJ1-1
abundance: NA
v_gene: TRBV29-1
d_gene: TRBD1
CDR3aa: CSASWDRGAGHTEAFF
CDR3nt: TGCAGCGCTTCCTGGGACAGGGGAGCGGGGCACACTGAAGCTTTCTTT

j_gene: TRBJ2-7
abundance: NA
v_gene: TRBV3-1/TRBV3-2
d_gene: TRBD1
CDR3aa: CASSHRDRDYEQYF
CDR3nt: TGTGCCAGCAGCCACCGGGACAGGGATTACGAGCAGTACTTC

j_gene: TRBJ2-7
abundance: NA
v_gene: TRBV14
d_gene: NA
CDR3aa: CASSQRSLDEQYF
CDR3nt: TGTGCCAGCAGCCAGCGGTCATTGGACGAGCAGTACTTC

j_gene: TRBJ1-2
abundance: NA
v_gene: TRBV13
d_gene: NA
CDR3aa: CASSPPPGSNGYTF
CDR3nt: TGTGCCAGCAGCCCCCCCCCGGGGAGCAATGGCTACACCTTC

j_gene: TRBJ2-5
abundance: NA
v_gene: TRBV4-1
d_gene: NA
CDR3aa: CASRPLRGSQETQYF
CDR3nt: TGCGCCAGCCGTCCTCTCCGCGGATCCCAAGAGACCCAGTACTTC

j_gene: TRBJ2-3
abundance: NA
v_gene: TRBV4-1
d_gene: NA
CDR3aa: CASSQVQDTQYF
CDR3nt: TGCGCCAGCAGCCAAGTCCAGGATACGCAGTATTTT

j_gene: TRBJ2-7
abundance: NA
v_gene: TRBV18
d_gene: NA
CDR3aa: CASSSTGTPNEQYF
CDR3nt: TGTGCCAGCTCATCAACCGGGACACCGAACGAGCAGTACTTC

j_gene: TRBJ1-3
abundance: NA
v_gene: TRBV7-9
d_gene: NA
CDR3aa: CASSLLDSTRTGNTIYF
CDR3nt: TGTGCCAGCAGCTTACTGGACAGCACAAGAACTGGAAACACCATATATTTT

j_gene: TRBJ1-5
abundance: NA
v_gene: TRBV11-3
d_gene: NA
CDR3aa: CASSDPDRKHSNQPQHF
CDR3nt: TGTGCCAGCAGCGACCCTGACAGAAAACATAGCAATCAGCCCCAGCATTTT

j_gene: TRBJ2-3
abundance: NA
v_gene: TRBV3-1/TRBV3-2
d_gene: NA
CDR3aa: CASSQSLGQNTDTQYF
CDR3nt: TGTGCCAGCAGCCAAAGTCTGGGACAAAACACAGATACGCAGTATTTT

j_gene: TRBJ1-5
abundance: NA
v_gene: TRBV6-5
d_gene: TRBD1
CDR3aa: CASSLGQGARQPQHF
CDR3nt: TGTGCCAGCAGTCTAGGACAGGGGGCCAGGCAGCCCCAGCATTTT

j_gene: TRBJ2-1
abundance: NA
v_gene: TRBV28
d_gene: TRBD2
CDR3aa: CASRRTSGGPYNEQFF
CDR3nt: TGTGCCAGCAGACGGACTAGCGGGGGGCCCTACAATGAGCAGTTCTTC

j_gene: TRBJ2-1
abundance: once
v_gene: TRBV27
d_gene: TRBD1
CDR3aa: CASSLYSRTGTNEQFF
CDR3nt: TGTGCCAGCAGTTTATACTCCCGGACAGGGACGAATGAGCAGTTCTTC

j_gene: TRBJ2-5
abundance: NA
v_gene: TRBV2
d_gene: NA
CDR3aa: CASSVGEETQYF
CDR3nt: TGTGCCAGCAGCGTAGGAGAAGAGACCCAGTACTTC

j_gene: TRBJ2-7
abundance: NA
v_gene: TRBV13
d_gene: TRBD2
CDR3aa: CASSSPGTRSYEQYF
CDR3nt: TGTGCCAGCAGCTCACCAGGGACTAGATCCTACGAGCAGTACTTC

j_gene: TRBJ2-7
abundance: NA
v_gene: TRBV5-1
d_gene: NA
CDR3aa: CASSLDGISYEQYF
CDR3nt: TGCGCCAGCAGCTTGGACGGTATCTCCTACGAGCAGTACTTC